The clone carrying this T cell receptor beta chain was detected a few times. The antigen is not known. This sample was included in a study of CD8 T cells in ankylosing spondylitis. Study observations and caveats: In peripheral blood, disease-linked CD8+ clones occurred at relatively low frequencies. Enrichment of disease-linked clones was reportedly significant in matched ankylosing spondylitis synovial fluid. Characteristic of ankylosing spondylitis blood, it appeared, was a TCR beta motif comprising roughly 8 highly homologous variants.

Generation of TCR beta libraries employed quantitative 5'-RACE incorporating molecular barcodes. TCRdb independently ran MiXCR on the 5' RACE reads; one entry per CDR3 protein. The sample lists about 540,000 distinct CDR3 sequences; approximately 11% were seen once. CDR1 SNHLY and CDR2 FYNNEI come from the germline V gene. The CDR3 extends over 14 amino acids. With 9 bases clipped from V and 1 base from J, the junction kept 9 bases outside the gene matches. This chain connects TRBV2 to TRBJ2-7, with 7 bases fitting TRBD2. The sample comprised blood, either unsorted or a sorted T cell fraction (not recorded which). The source of this sequence is a male donor with ankylosing spondylitis. The CDR3 DNA reads as TGTGCCAGTCCGACTAGCAGGAATTCCTACGAGCAGTACTTC. As protein: CASPTSRNSYEQYF.